This T cell receptor (beta chain) was recorded in a study of T cells expressing NK-cell markers. For the study at large: Each TCR beta repertoire originated in sorted T cells that were CD3+CD56+NKG2C+, CD3+CD56+NKG2C- or CD3+CD56-NKG2C+.

For each CDR3 protein, TCRdb gives one entry from its re-call of the 5' RACE reads, without DNA. This listing includes approximately 380,000 distinct CDR3 sequences. There are 14 residues in the CDR3. The receptor was isolated from a man aged 18-75 years in good health. The chain employs TRBV12-3 or TRBV12-4 and TRBJ1-6. Specimen: blood T cells: a sorted CD56 or NKG2C T cell subset, CD4+ or CD8+ T cells, or bulk PBMC T cells (not recorded which). The CDR3: CASRVGRTGSPLHF.